The 21 T cell receptor beta chains reported below all come from one sample, sequenced in a study of T-cell memory formation after mild COVID-19. Each CDR3 protein is one row after TCRdb ran MiXCR on the 5' RACE reads. Among approximately 340,000 distinct CDR3 sequences listed, 10% to 15% were seen once. The sample comprised PBMCs or a T cell subset sorted from them (not recorded which). These receptor sequences come from a man between 18 and 35 years old who had mild COVID-19 (a few samples of this study predate the infection). Cell type and time point are not known.

This clonotype was seen more than once but under ten times. The rearrangement links TRBV7-2 to TRBJ2-2, with D possibly TRBD2 on 6 matching bases. Trimming removed 4 bases at V and 6 bases at J, with 15 bases between. This CDR3 contains 15 residues. Germline CDR1 SGHTA, CDR2 FQGNSA. The CDR3 spells CASSSVAGSAGELFF. CDR3 DNA sequence: TGTGCCAGCAGCTCGGTCGCGGGGTCGGCCGGGGAGCTGTTTTTT.

This clonotype appeared many times. The chain recombines TRBV19 with TRBJ2-1; D call uncertain. The CDR3 extends over 11 amino acids. From germline, CDR1 is LNHDA and CDR2 SQIVND (reference sequence). V gave up 3 bases and J gave up 8 bases, with 5 bases separating them. In nucleotides, the CDR3 is TGTGCCAGTAGTATCGTGGATGAGCAGTTCTTC. Translated: CASSIVDEQFF.

V and J are TRBV28 and TRBJ1-3; D is uncertain. The CDR3 is 14 residues long. V was cut by 7 bases and J by 0 bases, with 10 bases left in between. Germline CDR1 and CDR2: MDHEN and SYDVKM. CDR3 loop: CASTRESSGNTIYF. CDR3 nucleotides: TGTGCCAGCACAAGGGAGAGCTCTGGAAACACCATATATTTT.

This clonotype was detected a few times. V gene TRBV7-9 combines with J gene TRBJ1-1, with D maybe TRBD1 (5 bases). This CDR3 has 14 amino acids. The V end lost 1 base, the J end lost 5 bases, and 11 bases lay between the germline ends. Germline lookup yields CDR1 SEHNR and CDR2 FQNEAQ (reference sequence). This CDR3 reads CASSLGEGWTEAFF. In nucleotides, the CDR3 is TGTGCCAGCAGCTTAGGCGAGGGGTGGACTGAAGCTTTCTTT.

This clonotype was seen many times. This chain links TRBV12-3 or TRBV12-4 with TRBJ2-4, with D possibly being TRBD1 or TRBD2 (5 bases each). The CDR3 is made up of 16 amino acids. Trimming cost V 4 bases and J 0 bases, with 13 bases left between them. The CDR3 loop is CASSYRGDLAKNIQYF. The DNA for the CDR3 is TGTGCCAGCAGTTATCGGGGCGACCTAGCCAAAAACATTCAGTACTTC.

The table lists this clonotype with a few counts. The chain couples TRBV7-3 to TRBJ1-1; D not certain. In germline, CDR1 is SGHTA, CDR2 FQGTGA. V lost 5 bases, J lost 3 bases, and 10 bases lay in between. This CDR3 comprises 13 residues. CDR3 in DNA: TGTGCCAGCAGCCCCGGTTCCGACACTGAAGCTTTCTTT. It is translated as CASSPGSDTEAFF. Full variable domain (rest looked up from reference TRBV7-3 and TRBJ1-1): GAGVSQTPSNKVTEKGKYVELRCDPISGHTALYWYRQSLGQGPEFLIYFQGTGAADDSGLPNDRFFAVRPEGSVSTLKIQRTERGDSAVYLCASSPGSDTEAFFGQGTRLTVV.

Many counts were recorded for this clonotype. This chain uses TRBV4-3 with TRBJ2-5; possibly TRBD1 for D (6 bases). V lost 3 bases and J 5 bases, leaving 22 bases between the germline ends. The CDR3 runs to 17 residues. CDR1 is LGHNA, CDR2 YSLEER, per germline. CDR3 sequence: CASSHPPDTPRGETQYF. CDR3 nucleotides: TGCGCCAGCAGCCATCCCCCGGACACTCCAAGGGGGGAGACCCAGTACTTC.

This clonotype occurred a few times. The gene calls are TRBV12-3 or TRBV12-4 and TRBJ1-3; no clear D gene. V shed 10 bases and J shed 0 bases, with 16 bases lying between them. The CDR3 loop spans 15 amino acids. CDR3 DNA sequence: TGTGCCACCTCTCAAGAGGGTGGCTCTGGAAACACCATATATTTT. As protein: CATSQEGGSGNTIYF.

The V call is TRBV7-2, the J call TRBJ1-6; perhaps TRBD1 as D (5 bases). The CDR3 loop spans 14 amino acids. Germline CDR1 is SGHTA and CDR2 is FQGNSA. Trimming pared 2 bases from V and 10 bases from J, leaving 12 bases between. DNA for the CDR3: TGTGCCAGCAGCTTACAGGGAGAGCGATCACCCCTCCACTTT. Translated, it gives CASSLQGERSPLHF.

This clonotype was detected a few times. The rearrangement links TRBV12-5 to TRBJ2-3; no clear D gene. Trimming removed 1 base at V and 2 bases at J, with 4 bases between. The CDR3 is 13 residues long. From germline, CDR1 is LGHNT and CDR2 FRNRAP. CDR3 coding DNA: TGTGCTAGTGGTTTGGACAACACAGATACGCAGTATTTT. Amino acid sequence: CASGLDNTDTQYF.

This clonotype was seen once. This chain uses TRBV18 with TRBJ2-3, with TRBD1 matching over 8 bases. Germline CDR1 is KGHSH and CDR2 is LQKENI. With 3 bases clipped from V and 5 bases from J, the junction kept 4 bases outside the gene matches. This CDR3 is built from 14 residues. The CDR3 DNA reads TGTGCCAGCTCACCGCAGACAGGGGAAGATACGCAGTATTTT. It translates to CASSPQTGEDTQYF.

This clonotype was observed a few times. CDR3 DNA sequence: TGTGCCAGCAGTTACGGGTCCGGGTCGGCGAACACTGAAGCTTTCTTT. The encoded protein is CASSYGSGSANTEAFF. This chain joins TRBV6-2 or TRBV6-3 and TRBJ1-1; D unclear. This CDR3 is built from 16 residues. Trimming removed 2 bases from V and 1 base from J, with 14 bases in between. Germline V gene sequence: CDR1 MNHEY, CDR2 SVGEGT.

The chain combines TRBV5-1 with TRBJ2-2, with D possibly called TRBD1 or TRBD2 (5 bases each). Trimming removed 2 bases from V and 6 bases from J, with 14 bases in between. There are 15 residues in the CDR3. The V gene's germline CDR1 is SGHRS and CDR2 YFSETQ. The DNA for the CDR3 is TGCGCCAGCAGCTTATCGGGGACGTCCGCCGGGGAGCTGTTTTTT. Its protein product is CASSLSGTSAGELFF.

This clonotype appeared a single time. This chain connects TRBV6-2 or TRBV6-3 to TRBJ1-1, with D perhaps TRBD1 (6 bases). This CDR3 contains 14 residues. CDR1 MNHEY and CDR2 SVGEGT come from the germline V gene. V lost 2 bases, J lost 2 bases, and 9 bases lay in between. The CDR3 protein is CASSYVGANTEAFF. The CDR3 DNA follows: TGTGCCAGCAGTTACGTGGGGGCTAACACTGAAGCTTTCTTT.

Only a few counts were recorded for this clonotype. The chain joins TRBV7-9 to TRBJ2-4; D gene unclear. Between the trimmed V and J ends, which lost 1 base and 1 base, there was a span of 11 bases. This CDR3 contains 16 residues. In germline, CDR1 is SEHNR, CDR2 FQNEAQ (reference sequence). The CDR3 region is CASSLEVLGAKNIQYF. CDR3 bases: TGTGCCAGCAGCTTAGAGGTTCTAGGGGCCAAAAACATTCAGTACTTC.

This clonotype was detected many times. The CDR3 DNA sequence: TGCAGCGTCGAGGGGGCGTTGGGAGAGACCCAGTACTTC. Its translation is CSVEGALGETQYF. The chain recombines TRBV29-1 with TRBJ2-5; 7 bases are shared with TRBD1. The CDR3 spans 13 residues. Germline V CDR1 and CDR2: SQVTM, ANQGSEA. The V and J ends lost 6 bases and 4 bases, in that order; junction bases with no gene match: 8.

The sample holds many counts of this clonotype. This sequence joins TRBV4-3 and TRBJ1-1, with D perhaps matching TRBD1 (6 bases). This CDR3 has 13 amino acids. Germline V CDR1 and CDR2: LGHNA, YSLEER. V was shortened by 9 bases and J by 5 bases, with 16 bases between the two germline ends. CDR3 nucleotide sequence: TGCGCCAGTTCCAGCCGGGGGGCGACTGAAGCTTTCTTT. Translation gives CASSSRGATEAFF.

This clonotype was detected only a few times. This sequence joins TRBV19 and TRBJ1-1, with D maybe TRBD1 (5 bases). Between the trimmed V and J ends, which lost 7 bases and 5 bases, there was a span of 17 bases. The CDR3 has 14 residues. Germline CDR1 LNHDA, CDR2 SQIVND (reference sequence). Here the CDR3 reads CASIPTGLWTEAFF. CDR3 nucleotide sequence: TGTGCCAGTATCCCCACGGGGCTGTGGACTGAAGCTTTCTTT. Combining the CDR3 with reference TRBV19 and TRBJ1-1 gives the whole variable domain DGGITQSPKYLFRKEGQNVTLSCEQNLNHDAMYWYRQDPGQGLRLIYYSQIVNDFQKGDIAEGYSVSREKKESFPLTVTSAQKNPTAFYLCASIPTGLWTEAFFGQGTRLTVV.

The J gene is TRBJ1-1, the V gene TRBV9; D may be TRBD1 (5 bases). Trimming cost V 3 bases and J 5 bases, with 20 bases left between them. Looked up from germline, CDR1 is SGDLS and CDR2 is YYNGEE. The CDR3 is 16 residues long. As DNA, the CDR3 is TGTGCCAGCAGCGCCGCAGGGACGGCCAGTGGGACTGAAGCTTTCTTT. This encodes CASSAAGTASGTEAFF.

This clonotype came up many times. The gene calls are TRBV2 and TRBJ1-2; the D is unclear. The CDR3 has 14 residues. Trimming pared 6 bases from V and 4 bases from J, leaving 15 bases between. Germline V CDR1 and CDR2: SNHLY, FYNNEI. CDR3 nucleotide sequence: TGTGCCAGCAGCTTATCGGGAGTTCCCTATGGCTACACCTTC. Translation: CASSLSGVPYGYTF.

The chain combines TRBV9 with TRBJ2-2; D unresolved. Germline V lookup: CDR1 SGDLS, CDR2 YYNGEE. The ends were cut back, 2 bases at V and 13 bases at J, with 12 bases in the middle. CDR3 length: 12 amino acids. The CDR3 nucleotides are TGTGCCAGCAGCGTGACGACCGGGCCGCTGTTTTTT. Its translation: CASSVTTGPLFF.